This T cell receptor (beta chain) stems from a study of cytomegalovirus exposure and HLA in healthy donors (dated by TCRdb to 2016 to 2017). Regarding the complete study: A later analysis indicated that the 90 to 150 validation repertoires were generated on the platform also employed for the approximately 670 repertoires of the first cohort. The study aimed to test whether cataloging public T cell receptors could reveal signatures of past pathogen exposure. Besides the first cohort of approximately 670 subjects, a separate validation cohort made up of 120 different subjects was used. The study combined high-throughput TCR immunosequencing, statistical association of individual TCRs with disease status, and machine learning to predict cytomegalovirus infection status. Points the paper makes about the study in general: A later analysis found that TCRs clustered in the first cohort also tended to co-occur in the roughly 110 validation repertoires, with about 94% of cluster scores above 0. The study gave a list of 150 to 200 TCR beta chains associated with cytomegalovirus. In vitro tests confirmed that three of the cytomegalovirus-associated TCR beta chains recognize cytomegalovirus antigens. Most TCR sequences were observed very rarely across donors, whereas some public TCRs were present in many individuals. The validation cohort had no HLA typing available for a later analysis, so co-occurrence within that cohort was assessed over all 120 or so repertoires. Cytomegalovirus status was reported to be diagnosed by the classifier with high specificity and sensitivity in both the original and validation cohorts. The authors suggested that the approach could potentially be generalized to other disease states and immunological phenotypes.

With respect to this clone: Its antigen remains unidentified. No clone much larger than this one lies a single base away; base qualities are absent.

The CDR3 numbers 15 residues from cysteine through phenylalanine. Only the CDR3 DNA stays, 45 bases, in frame from base 1. For CDR1 and CDR2, the germline V gene lists SGHDT and YYEEEE. V loses 4 bases at its end and J loses 4 bases; junction bases beyond the gene matches: 6. Libraries were constructed by the immunoSEQ multiplex PCR assay. In the original analysis: A statistical classification framework was developed to diagnose cytomegalovirus status using the catalog of TCR beta chain sequences. TCRdb retrieved this table from immuneACCESS and kept in-frame rearrangements only. Not all clones are present; in checked studies, unresolved V genes account for under half, and no reason is known for the remainder. The V and J calls and the clone size are those of that table, but D and trimming were determined from the DNA. The sample yields approximately 88,000 clones; approximately 96% were counted once. The ten largest clones represent approximately 1.3% of the sample.

The donors were included in the validation cohort of some 120 subjects, a group kept apart from the roughly 610-subject first cohort. The TCR originated in a woman under 30 in good health and CMV-seronegative. The sequence joins TRBV5-6 to TRBJ2-7, and 12 bases in between align with TRBD2. Source material: PBMCs. The bases are TGTGCCAGCAGCGTAGGACTAGCGGGAACGTACGAGCAGTACTTC. Its translation reads: CASSVGLAGTYEQYF. The reference TRBV5-6 and TRBJ2-7 proteins fill in what lies around the CDR3, so the full variable domain reads DAGVTQSPTHLIKTRGQQVTLRCSPKSGHDTVSWYQQALGQGPQFIFQYYEEEERQRGNFPDRFSGHQFPNYSSELNVNALLLGDSALYLCASSVGLAGTYEQYFGPGTRLTVT.